The next 8 T cell receptor beta chains were all read from a single sample in a study of OX40 agonist ivuxolimab in advanced cancers. The method behind the library was the immunoSEQ multiplex PCR assay. Held by TCRdb, this immuneACCESS table contains in-frame sequences only and omits some clones. Under half of the omission traces to an unresolved V gene where checked; the cause of the rest is unknown. The sample contains about 83,000 clones, around 86% of them found a single time. Roughly 0.66% of the sample lies in the top ten. The sequences come from CD4+ or CD8+ T cells sorted from blood, collected in a trial of the OX40 agonist ivuxolimab. Source of these receptors: an adult with an advanced solid tumor such as melanoma, head and neck, liver or kidney cancer.

The rearrangement links TRBV19 to TRBJ1-4; D is perhaps TRBD1 (6 bases). CDR1 and CDR2 (germline): LNHDA, SQIVND (reference sequence). The V gene lost 7 bases and the J gene lost 8 bases, with 11 bases spanning the gap. The CDR3 runs to 12 residues. The CDR3 DNA reads TGTGCCAGTACCTCGGGGGGCGAAAAACTGTTTTTT. It encodes CASTSGGEKLFF.

The chain has TRBV6-5 and TRBJ2-7; possible D gene TRBD2, 6 bases. This CDR3 region has 14 residues. Germline V gene data show CDR1 as MNHEY and CDR2 as SVGAGI. V was cut by 5 bases and J by 0 bases, with 11 bases left in between. CDR3 residues: CASSRRESSYEQYF. CDR3 DNA sequence: TGTGCCAGCAGTCGACGGGAGAGCTCCTACGAGCAGTACTTC.

This sequence joins TRBV10-3 and TRBJ1-4; 8 bases agree with TRBD1. The V gene's germline CDR1 is ENHRY and CDR2 SYGVKD. Losses at the gene ends were 3 bases for V and 4 bases for J; bases not matched to a gene: 7. This CDR3 spans 16 amino acids. The CDR3 spells CAISDFRGQDNEKLFF. CDR3 DNA: TGTGCCATCAGTGATTTCAGGGGGCAAGATAATGAAAAACTGTTTTTT.

The V gene is TRBV30, the J gene TRBJ1-6; D is ambiguous. The CDR3 is 14 amino acids. Germline CDR1 reads GTSNPN; CDR2 reads SVGIG (reference sequence). V dropped 4 bases and J dropped 4 bases, with 11 bases sitting between them. In DNA form, the CDR3 reads TGTGCCTGGACCGACCCCTCGTATAATTCACCCCTCCACTTT. Protein sequence: CAWTDPSYNSPLHF.

CDR3 nucleotide sequence: TGTGCCAGCGGACCGGGACAGGGGCAAGATACGCAGTATTTT. Its protein product is CASGPGQGQDTQYF. The V and J genes are TRBV6-6 and TRBJ2-3, with 10 bases matching TRBD1. This CDR3 has 14 residues. J gave up 5 bases and V 8 bases, and 7 bases lay outside the gene matches. Germline V gene lookup returns CDR1 MNHNY and CDR2 SVGAGI (reference sequence).

The chain is built from TRBV2 and TRBJ2-7, with D possibly TRBD2 on 5 matching bases. Trimming removed 5 bases at V and 4 bases at J, with 9 bases between. Germline CDR1 is SNHLY and CDR2 is FYNNEI. The CDR3 spans 12 residues. The CDR3 nucleotides are TGTGCCAGCAGTTACAGCGGATACGAGCAGTACTTC. Protein: CASSYSGYEQYF.

The genes are TRBV5-6 and TRBJ1-4; D is possibly TRBD1 (6 bases). The CDR3 spans 17 residues. Germline V gene lookup returns CDR1 SGHDT and CDR2 YYEEEE. Trimming removed 5 bases from V and 3 bases from J, with 20 bases in between. The CDR3 protein is CASSPMGGRGPNEKLFF. The CDR3 DNA sequence: TGTGCCAGCAGTCCCATGGGTGGCAGGGGCCCTAATGAAAAACTGTTTTTT. Variable domain in full (rest from reference TRBV5-6 and TRBJ1-4): DAGVTQSPTHLIKTRGQQVTLRCSPKSGHDTVSWYQQALGQGPQFIFQYYEEEERQRGNFPDRFSGHQFPNYSSELNVNALLLGDSALYLCASSPMGGRGPNEKLFFGSGTQLSVL.

V gene TRBV5-4 combines with J gene TRBJ2-5; TRBD2 matches 11 bases. CDR1 and CDR2 from the germline V gene are SGHNT and YYREEE (reference sequence). The CDR3 runs 20 residues. J gave up 3 bases and V 4 bases, and 20 bases lay outside the gene matches. The CDR3 loop is CASSPLLPDRATSGKETQYF. Written as DNA, the CDR3 is TGTGCCAGCAGCCCCTTACTCCCCGACAGGGCGACTAGCGGGAAAGAGACCCAGTACTTC.